Listed below are T cell receptor beta chains from one sample, sequenced in a study of shared clonotypes between healthy human individuals. Profiled with immunoSEQ multiplex PCR; TCRdb holds only in-frame clones, not every one. The sample lists 2.5 million or so clones; 85% to 95% were seen once. The sequenced material came from naive CD4+ T cells sorted from blood. These receptors all come from a man between 18 and 29 years old in good health. CDR3s include the opening cysteine and the closing phenylalanine or tryptophan. A D gene is named only where the DNA matches it firmly. Size is stated for part of the rows, as once, few or many counts, or as a class when the clone is expanded.

D	V	size	J	CDR3	DNA
-	TRBV5-1	-	TRBJ2-2	CASSLRESTGELFF	TGCGCCAGCAGCTTGCGGGAGAGCACCGGGGAGCTGTTTTTT
-	TRBV11-3	-	TRBJ2-1	CASSRLSGDNEQFF	TGTGCCAGCAGCCGCTTGTCAGGGGACAATGAGCAGTTCTTC
-	TRBV6-1	-	TRBJ2-1	CASRPTGEQFF	TGTGCCAGCAGGCCTACAGGGGAGCAGTTCTTC
-	TRBV29-1	-	TRBJ2-1	CSVEIGGGTGEQFF	TGCAGCGTTGAAATAGGCGGCGGTACGGGTGAGCAGTTCTTC
TRBD1	TRBV6-1	-	TRBJ1-5	CASSETRTGGNIWSNQPQHF	TGTGCCAGCAGTGAAACCCGGACAGGGGGCAACATATGGAGCAATCAGCCCCAGCATTTT
-	TRBV6-5	-	TRBJ2-7	CASAAEGRYEQYF	TGTGCCAGCGCCGCAGAGGGTCGGTACGAGCAGTACTTC
-	TRBV25-1	-	TRBJ2-5	CASSVEGIGETQYF	TGTGCCAGCAGTGTGGAGGGTATAGGGGAGACCCAGTACTTC
-	TRBV5-4	few	TRBJ2-2	CASSLGSATGELFF	TGTGCCAGCAGCTTGGGGTCGGCGACCGGGGAGCTGTTTTTT
-	TRBV27	-	TRBJ1-3	CASSSTGNGNTIYF	TGTGCCAGCAGTTCAACAGGGAATGGAAACACCATATATTTT
TRBD2	TRBV9	-	TRBJ2-1	CASSVASGKGDEQFF	TGTGCCAGCAGCGTAGCTAGCGGGAAAGGGGATGAGCAGTTCTTC
-	TRBV5-4	-	TRBJ1-1	CASSLGQGTVTNTEAFF	TGTGCCAGCAGCTTGGGTCAGGGGACGGTCACCAACACTGAAGCTTTCTTT
TRBD1	TRBV5-1	-	TRBJ1-2	CASSSGTGGNYGYTF	TGCGCCAGCAGCTCCGGGACAGGGGGTAACTATGGCTACACCTTC
-	TRBV9	-	TRBJ1-3	CASSVATGLGSGNTIYF	TGTGCCAGCAGCGTAGCCACAGGGTTGGGCTCTGGAAACACCATATATTTT
-	TRBV5-4	-	TRBJ2-1	CASSQGGGGLAEQFF	TGCGCCAGCAGCCAAGGGGGGGGCGGACTCGCTGAGCAGTTCTTC
TRBD1	TRBV7-2	-	TRBJ1-1	CASSLARFDREENTEAFF	TGTGCCAGCAGCTTAGCGCGATTCGACAGGGAAGAGAACACTGAAGCTTTCTTT
TRBD2	TRBV2	-	TRBJ2-1	CASKTSGGVTYNEQFF	TGTGCCAGCAAGACTAGCGGGGGGGTTACCTACAATGAGCAGTTCTTC
TRBD1	TRBV5-4	once	TRBJ2-3	CASSLPGGGTDTQYF	TGTGCCAGCAGCTTGCCAGGGGGCGGCACAGATACGCAGTATTTT
-	TRBV4-1	once	TRBJ2-3	CASSQAGSTDTQYF	TGCGCCAGCAGCCAAGCTGGAAGCACAGATACGCAGTATTTT
-	TRBV5-1	-	TRBJ2-2	CASSLRADNTGELFF	TGCGCCAGCAGCTTGCGTGCAGACAACACCGGGGAGCTGTTTTTT
TRBD1	TRBV9	-	TRBJ1-2	CASSPGTGSTYTF	TGTGCCAGCAGCCCAGGGACAGGGTCGACCTACACCTTC
-	TRBV5-4	-	TRBJ2-7	CASSLALGDEQYF	TGTGCCAGCAGCTTGGCCCTAGGGGACGAGCAGTACTTC
-	TRBV19	-	TRBJ2-7	CASTGDSKDRSYEQYF	TGTGCCAGTACGGGTGACAGTAAGGACCGCTCCTACGAGCAGTACTTC
-	TRBV11-3	-	TRBJ2-1	CASSFGTDYNEQFF	TGTGCCAGCAGCTTTGGGACGGACTACAATGAGCAGTTCTTC
-	TRBV5-1	-	TRBJ2-5	CASSLVLGETQYF	TGCGCCAGCAGCTTGGTCTTGGGGGAGACCCAGTACTTC
TRBD2	TRBV6-1	once	TRBJ2-7	CASSDTSGGAYEQYF	TGTGCCAGCAGTGATACTAGCGGGGGGGCCTACGAGCAGTACTTC
-	TRBV18	-	TRBJ1-2	CASSPLGPPGTENGYTF	TGTGCCAGCTCACCATTAGGGCCCCCGGGAACGGAGAATGGCTACACCTTC
-	TRBV2	-	TRBJ2-2	CASSVPTGELFF	TGTGCCAGCAGTGTACCGACCGGGGAGCTGTTTTTT
TRBD2	TRBV6-1	-	TRBJ2-3	CASSVTSGTTDTQYF	TGTGCCAGCAGTGTTACTAGCGGGACCACAGATACGCAGTATTTT
-	TRBV2	once	TRBJ2-2	CASTRDFTGELFF	TGTGCCAGCACTAGAGACTTCACCGGGGAGCTGTTTTTT
-	TRBV29-1	few	TRBJ1-1	CSVEVGVVNTEAFF	TGCAGCGTTGAAGTTGGGGTGGTGAACACTGAAGCTTTCTTT
-	TRBV6-5	once	TRBJ2-2	CASSYALGAYGELFF	TGTGCCAGCAGTTACGCTTTGGGGGCGTACGGGGAGCTGTTTTTT
TRBD1	TRBV5-4	-	TRBJ1-3	CASSQDRVDTIYF	TGTGCCAGCAGCCAGGACAGGGTGGACACCATATATTTT
TRBD1	TRBV7-8	-	TRBJ1-5	CASSPRQGLSNQPQHF	TGTGCCAGCAGCCCTCGACAGGGTTTAAGCAATCAGCCCCAGCATTTT
-	TRBV6-6	-	TRBJ2-3	CASSYWGIGTDTQYF	TGTGCCAGCAGTTACTGGGGCATAGGCACAGATACGCAGTATTTT
-	TRBV7-9	-	TRBJ2-7	CASSSGDKVSYEQYF	TGTGCCAGCAGCTCGGGGGACAAAGTCTCCTACGAGCAGTACTTC
TRBD1	TRBV6-4	-	TRBJ2-7	CASSDWTGGAYEQYF	TGTGCCAGCAGTGACTGGACAGGGGGGGCCTACGAGCAGTACTTC
-	TRBV10-1	-	TRBJ1-1	CASSESGVEAFF	TGCGCCAGCAGTGAATCTGGGGTTGAAGCTTTCTTT
-	TRBV2	-	TRBJ1-5	CASSLMGGNQPQHF	TGTGCCAGCAGCCTGATGGGGGGCAATCAGCCCCAGCATTTT
-	TRBV4-1	-	TRBJ2-1	CASSQDNGNRDNEQFF	TGCGCCAGCAGCCAAGATAACGGGAATCGGGACAATGAGCAGTTCTTC
TRBD1	TRBV30	few	TRBJ1-6	CAWSARTGWGSPLHF	TGTGCCTGGAGTGCTCGGACAGGATGGGGCTCACCCCTCCACTTT
-	TRBV4-1	-	TRBJ2-5	CASSPAGMERETQYF	TGCGCCAGCAGCCCCGCTGGAATGGAGCGGGAGACCCAGTACTTC
TRBD2	TRBV5-8	-	TRBJ2-5	CASSPGGLAGGNQETQYF	TGTGCCAGCAGCCCCGGGGGACTAGCGGGGGGCAACCAAGAGACCCAGTACTTC
TRBD1	TRBV4-1	-	TRBJ2-7	CASSPGTGGTYEQYF	TGCGCCAGCAGCCCAGGGACAGGGGGGACCTACGAGCAGTACTTC
TRBD2	TRBV6-1	-	TRBJ2-5	CASKSGGTQYF	TGTGCCAGCAAGAGCGGGGGTACCCAGTACTTC
TRBD2	TRBV30	-	TRBJ2-7	CAWSVTSGPYEQYF	TGTGCCTGGAGTGTAACTAGCGGACCCTACGAGCAGTACTTC
-	TRBV28	-	TRBJ2-3	CASSWAGASTDTQYF	TGTGCCAGCAGTTGGGCAGGGGCTAGCACAGATACGCAGTATTTT